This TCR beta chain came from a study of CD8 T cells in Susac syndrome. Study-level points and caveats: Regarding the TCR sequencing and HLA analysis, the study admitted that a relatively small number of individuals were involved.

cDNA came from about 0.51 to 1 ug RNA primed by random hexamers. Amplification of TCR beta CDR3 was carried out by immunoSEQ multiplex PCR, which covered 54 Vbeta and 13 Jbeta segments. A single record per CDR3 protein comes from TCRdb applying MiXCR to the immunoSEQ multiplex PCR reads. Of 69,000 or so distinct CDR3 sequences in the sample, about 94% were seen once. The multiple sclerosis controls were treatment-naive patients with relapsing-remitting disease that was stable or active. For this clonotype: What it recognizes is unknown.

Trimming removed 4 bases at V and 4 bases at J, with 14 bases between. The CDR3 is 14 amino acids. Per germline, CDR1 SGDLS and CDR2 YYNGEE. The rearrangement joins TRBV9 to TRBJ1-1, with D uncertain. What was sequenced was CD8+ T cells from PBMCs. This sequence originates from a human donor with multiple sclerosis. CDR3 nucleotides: TGTGCCAGCAGCCCGGACGGGCAGGCCACTGAAGCTTTCTTT. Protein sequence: CASSPDGQATEAFF. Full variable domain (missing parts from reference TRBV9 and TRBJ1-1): DSGVTQTPKHLITATGQRVTLRCSPRSGDLSVYWYQQSLDQGLQFLIQYYNGEERAKGNILERFSAQQFPDLHSELNLSSLELGDSALYFCASSPDGQATEAFFGQGTRLTVV.